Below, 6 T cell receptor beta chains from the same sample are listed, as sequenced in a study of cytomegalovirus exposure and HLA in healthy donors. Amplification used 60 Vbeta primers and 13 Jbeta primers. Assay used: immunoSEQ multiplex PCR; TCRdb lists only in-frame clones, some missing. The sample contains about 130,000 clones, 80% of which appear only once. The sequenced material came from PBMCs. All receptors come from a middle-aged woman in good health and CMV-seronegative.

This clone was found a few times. DNA for the CDR3: TGTGCCAGCAGCTATACCGGGACAGGGTTGGGCACTGAAGCTTTCTTT. As protein: CASSYTGTGLGTEAFF. This chain connects TRBV7-9 to TRBJ1-1; 9 nucleotides line up with TRBD1. This CDR3 spans 16 amino acids. Germline trimming cut 4 bases from V and 4 bases from J; bases unmatched to any gene: 10. Germline CDR1 and CDR2: SEHNR and FQNEAQ (reference sequence). The complete variable domain, with remaining parts taken from reference TRBV7-9 and TRBJ1-1, reads DTGVSQNPRHKITKRGQNVTFRCDPISEHNRLYWYRQTLGQGPEFLTYFQNEAQLEKSRLLSDRFSAERPKGSFSTLEIQRTEQGDSAMYLCASSYTGTGLGTEAFFGQGTRLTVV.

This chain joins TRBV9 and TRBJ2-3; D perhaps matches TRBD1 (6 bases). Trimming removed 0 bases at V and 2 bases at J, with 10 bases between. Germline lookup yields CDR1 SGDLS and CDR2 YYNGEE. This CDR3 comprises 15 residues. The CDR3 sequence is CASSVGTEPTDTQYF. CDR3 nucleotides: TGTGCCAGCAGCGTAGGGACAGAGCCCACAGATACGCAGTATTTT.

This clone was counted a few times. In DNA form, the CDR3 reads TGCGCCAGCAGCTGGGGACAGGGGATCTACGAGCAGTACTTC. It specifies CASSWGQGIYEQYF. The rearrangement uses TRBV4-3 and TRBJ2-7; 10 bases are a match to TRBD1. CDR1 LGHNA and CDR2 YSLEER come from the germline V gene. This CDR3 is built from 14 residues. Trimming removed 5 bases from V and 3 bases from J; junction bases left unmatched: 4.

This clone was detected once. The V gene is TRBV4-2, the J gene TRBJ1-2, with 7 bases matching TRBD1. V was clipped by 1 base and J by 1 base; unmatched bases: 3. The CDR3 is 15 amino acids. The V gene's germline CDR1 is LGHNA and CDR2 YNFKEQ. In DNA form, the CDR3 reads TGTGCCAGCAGCCAAGGGCAGGGGGATAACTATGGCTACACCTTC. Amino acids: CASSQGQGDNYGYTF.

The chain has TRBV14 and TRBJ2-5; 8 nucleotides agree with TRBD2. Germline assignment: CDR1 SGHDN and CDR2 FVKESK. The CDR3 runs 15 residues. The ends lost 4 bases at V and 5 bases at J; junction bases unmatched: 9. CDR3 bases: TGTGCCAGCAGCCCAGTAGCGGGAACTCGGGAGACCCAGTACTTC. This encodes CASSPVAGTRETQYF.

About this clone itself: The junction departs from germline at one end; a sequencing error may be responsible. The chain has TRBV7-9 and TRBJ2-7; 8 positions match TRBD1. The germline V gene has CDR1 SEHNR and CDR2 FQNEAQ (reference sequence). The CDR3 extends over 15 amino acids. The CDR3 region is CSSSFSGTGQDEQYF. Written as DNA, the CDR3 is TGTTCCAGCAGCTTTTCCGGGACAGGTCAGGACGAGCAGTACTTC.